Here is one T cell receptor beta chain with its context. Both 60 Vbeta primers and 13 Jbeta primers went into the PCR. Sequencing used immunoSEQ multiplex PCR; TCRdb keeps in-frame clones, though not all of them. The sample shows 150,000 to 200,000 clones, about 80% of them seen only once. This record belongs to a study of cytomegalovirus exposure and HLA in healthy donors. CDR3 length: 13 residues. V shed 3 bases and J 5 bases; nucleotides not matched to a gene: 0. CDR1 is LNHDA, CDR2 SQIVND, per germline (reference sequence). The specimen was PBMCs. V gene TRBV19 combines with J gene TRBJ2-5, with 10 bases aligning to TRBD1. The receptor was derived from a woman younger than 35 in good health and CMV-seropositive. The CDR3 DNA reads TGTGCCAGTAGTATGGGACAGGGGGAGACCCAGTACTTC. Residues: CASSMGQGETQYF.